These T cell receptor beta chains were read from a single sample in a study of T-cell memory formation after mild COVID-19. TCRdb itself ran the 5' RACE reads through MiXCR, one entry per CDR3 protein. Here the sample spans fewer than 500,000 distinct CDR3 sequences, around a quarter being singletons. The specimen was PBMCs or a T cell subset sorted from them (not recorded which). Receptor source: an adult woman who had mild COVID-19 (a few samples of this study predate the infection). Cell type and time point are not known. The CDR3 runs from the conserved cysteine through the conserved F or W. The D gene is left open where the match is weak. Size values are once, few and many counts, or a class for expanded clones, and some rows have none.

>many|TRBJ2-3|TRBD2|TRBV12-3/TRBV12-4
TGTGCCAGCAGACTAGCGGGGGGGCCAGATACGCAGTATTTT
CASRLAGGPDTQYF
>many|TRBJ1-1|TRBD1|TRBV19
TGTGCCAGTAGTGTACGGGACAGGTCGAACACTGAAGCTTTCTTT
CASSVRDRSNTEAFF
>NA|TRBJ2-3|NA|TRBV6-4
TGTGCCAGCAGTACCGGTTTTGTTTGGCGGGCAGATACGCAGTATTTT
CASSTGFVWRADTQYF
>NA|TRBJ1-5|TRBD1|TRBV28
TGTGCCAGCAGCACAGGGGGCCAGAAAAGCAATCAGCCCCAGCATTTT
CASSTGGQKSNQPQHF
>many|TRBJ2-1|NA|TRBV5-1
TGCGCCAGCAGCTCGAGTAGCGGAGGTTGGTACAATGAGCAGTTCTTC
CASSSSSGGWYNEQFF
>few|TRBJ2-7|NA|TRBV5-6
TGTGCCAGCATTTCTTCAGGATCCTACGAGCAGTACTTC
CASISSGSYEQYF
>NA|TRBJ1-1|NA|TRBV7-3
TGTGCCAGCAGCTTAATGCCCTTGGCAGGGAAGGGCCTGAACACTGAAGCTTTCTTT
CASSLMPLAGKGLNTEAFF
>NA|TRBJ2-1|NA|TRBV19
TGTGCCAGTAGTATAGGGCTAGCGAGAGCCTCTTGGGAGCAGTTCTTC
CASSIGLARASWEQFF
>NA|TRBJ1-5|NA|TRBV30
TGTGCCTGGACAAGCGGCAATCAGCCCCAGCATTTT
CAWTSGNQPQHF
>few|TRBJ2-7|NA|TRBV5-1
TGCGCCAGCAGCTTGGAGGTCGGAAACTACGAGCAGTACTTC
CASSLEVGNYEQYF
>many|TRBJ2-7|NA|TRBV20-1
TGCAGTGCTAGAGATCTGGGGATAGAGCAGTACTTC
CSARDLGIEQYF
>few|TRBJ1-1|NA|TRBV6-2/TRBV6-3
TGTGCCAGCAGTTACGAAGGGGAAGCTTTCTTT
CASSYEGEAFF
>NA|TRBJ2-3|TRBD1|TRBV24-1
TGTGCCACCAGTGAAGACAGGGGAGTCACAGATACGCAGTATTTT
CATSEDRGVTDTQYF
>NA|TRBJ2-7|NA|TRBV6-2/TRBV6-3
TGTGCCAGCAGTTATATAGCCGGGACGCAATACGAGCAGTACTTC
CASSYIAGTQYEQYF
>NA|TRBJ2-1|NA|TRBV5-6
TGTGCCAGCAGCGGAGAGAGGGTATTGGGTGAGCAGTTCTTC
CASSGERVLGEQFF
>few|TRBJ2-3|NA|TRBV27
TGTGCCAGCAGTTTCGGTGGTCGGACAGTTTATACGCAGTATTTT
CASSFGGRTVYTQYF
>NA|TRBJ2-5|TRBD2|TRBV9
TGTGCCAGCAGCGTAGACCTAGCGGGAGTGCATGAGACCCAGTACTTC
CASSVDLAGVHETQYF
>NA|TRBJ2-7|TRBD1|TRBV24-1
TGTGCCACACAGGGGGCTTTCTACGAGCAGTACTTC
CATQGAFYEQYF
>NA|TRBJ1-3|NA|TRBV25-1
TGTGCCAGCAGTGGACGAGGGTGGGTCCCTGGAAACACCATATATTTT
CASSGRGWVPGNTIYF
>few|TRBJ1-6|TRBD1|TRBV4-2
TGTGCCAGCAGCCAAGAGGCGGGGACAGGGTTAAATTCACCCCTCCACTTT
CASSQEAGTGLNSPLHF
>NA|TRBJ2-1|NA|TRBV12-3/TRBV12-4
TGTGCCAGCAGTTTGGGCAGTCGAAAGCAGTTCTTC
CASSLGSRKQFF
>NA|TRBJ1-2|TRBD1|TRBV4-1
TGCGCCAGCAGCCAAACAGGGGCCTATGGCTACACCTTC
CASSQTGAYGYTF
>NA|TRBJ1-5|TRBD1|TRBV4-2
TGTGCCAGCAGCCAAGTAATTGCGCAGGGGGTGACAGGTCAGCCCCAGCATTTT
CASSQVIAQGVTGQPQHF
>NA|TRBJ1-1|TRBD1|TRBV4-1
TGCGCCAGCAGCCCTTTGACAGGGGGCAACACTGAAGCTTTCTTT
CASSPLTGGNTEAFF
>many|TRBJ1-5|NA|TRBV25-1
TGTGCCAGCAGCCTGACGAAGGACAATCAGCCCCAGCATTTT
CASSLTKDNQPQHF
>NA|TRBJ2-4|NA|TRBV6-5
TGTGCCAGCAGTCCCCTCGACAGGAGACTAGCCAAAAACATTCAGTACTTC
CASSPLDRRLAKNIQYF
>NA|TRBJ1-5|NA|TRBV10-3
TGTGCCATCAGTGATCCAGGGGTGAGCAATCAGCCCCAGCATTTT
CAISDPGVSNQPQHF
>NA|TRBJ2-7|TRBD2|TRBV15
TGTGCCACCAGCAGAGAAGGCGGGGGGGCCTACGAGCAGTACTTC
CATSREGGGAYEQYF
>NA|TRBJ2-7|NA|TRBV27
TGTGCCAGCAGTACGATAGCGGGACAGGCCTACGAGCAGTACTTC
CASSTIAGQAYEQYF
>NA|TRBJ2-3|NA|TRBV7-2
TGTGCCAGCAGCTTAAAGGTGGGCAGCGGCACAGATACGCAGTATTTT
CASSLKVGSGTDTQYF
>NA|TRBJ2-7|NA|TRBV29-1
TGCAGCGTTGAAGTGTCGGGAAAAGGCTTCTACGAGCAGTACTTC
CSVEVSGKGFYEQYF
>many|TRBJ2-3|NA|TRBV6-2/TRBV6-3
TGTGCCAGCAGTTGGAACAGGGTTGCAGATACGCAGTATTTT
CASSWNRVADTQYF
>NA|TRBJ1-5|NA|TRBV3-1
TGTGCCAGCACCCCCTTGCGTCAGCCCCAGCATTTT
CASTPLRQPQHF
>NA|TRBJ1-2|NA|TRBV7-3
TGTGCCAGCAGCTTAATCGCGCTAGGCAGCTATGGCTACACCTTC
CASSLIALGSYGYTF
>NA|TRBJ1-1|NA|TRBV4-1
TGCGCCAGCAGCCACGCCGGGGGGGGCGCGACTGAAGCTTTCTTT
CASSHAGGGATEAFF
>NA|TRBJ2-1|NA|TRBV7-3
TGTGCCAGCAGCCCTGACACTAACAGTGAGCAGTTCTTC
CASSPDTNSEQFF
>NA|TRBJ1-3|NA|TRBV5-1
TGCGCCAGCAGCTTGGTGGCAGGGTTTGGAAACACCATATATTTT
CASSLVAGFGNTIYF
>few|TRBJ2-2|NA|TRBV5-4
TGTGCCAGCAGCTTCAGGGCAAACACCGGGGAGCTGTTTTTT
CASSFRANTGELFF
>NA|TRBJ2-7|NA|TRBV29-1
TGCAGCGTTGAATCCAGCTCCTACGAGCAGTACTTC
CSVESSSYEQYF
>NA|TRBJ2-7|TRBD2|TRBV20-1
TGCAGTGCTAGTGATAGCGGGAGGGCCACCTACGAGCAGTACTTC
CSASDSGRATYEQYF
>NA|TRBJ2-1|NA|TRBV15
TGTGCCACCAGCAGAGATGTAGGGCAGTTTCATAGTGAGCAGTTCTTC
CATSRDVGQFHSEQFF
>NA|TRBJ1-4|TRBD1|TRBV29-1
TGCAGCGTTGGAACGGGACAGGGTACTAATGAAAAACTGTTTTTT
CSVGTGQGTNEKLFF
>NA|TRBJ2-4|NA|TRBV27
TGTGCCAGCAGTTCCCTTCTAGCCAAAAACATTCAGTACTTC
CASSSLLAKNIQYF
>NA|TRBJ2-7|TRBD1|TRBV25-1
TGTGCCAGCAGTGAAGGGCAGGGGGAAACCTACGAGCAGTACTTC
CASSEGQGETYEQYF
>NA|TRBJ2-6|NA|TRBV6-5
TGTGCCAGCAGTTACTCACGTTGGAGCTCTGGGGCCAACGTCCTGACTTTC
CASSYSRWSSGANVLTF
>NA|TRBJ2-5|NA|TRBV14
TGTGCCAGCAGCCGGACCTGGTTGCAGGGCCAAGAGACCCAGTACTTC
CASSRTWLQGQETQYF
>few|TRBJ2-3|NA|TRBV9
TGTGCCAGCAGCGTAGATGGAAGGGGTCGAGATACGCAGTATTTT
CASSVDGRGRDTQYF
>few|TRBJ2-1|NA|TRBV4-1
TGCGCCAGCAGCGAGACTAGTCCAGGCGATGAGCAGTTCTTC
CASSETSPGDEQFF
>NA|TRBJ2-7|NA|TRBV7-9
TGTGCCAGCGTAACCGTGACAGGTTTCGACTACGAGCAGTACTTC
CASVTVTGFDYEQYF
>few|TRBJ2-7|TRBD2|TRBV27
TGTGCCAGCAGTTTAATGCGGGGGGGCCCCTACGAGCAGTACTTC
CASSLMRGGPYEQYF
>NA|TRBJ2-1|TRBD2|TRBV7-9
TGTGCCAGCAGCTCGAGCCCGGGACTAGTCGGTGAGCAGTTCTTC
CASSSSPGLVGEQFF
>NA|TRBJ1-2|NA|TRBV7-9
TGTGCCAGCAGCTTACCCCTAGATCGAAACTATGGCTACACCTTC
CASSLPLDRNYGYTF
>NA|TRBJ1-1|NA|TRBV12-3/TRBV12-4
TGTGCCAGCAGTTTAGGGCGACAGATGAACACTGAAGCTTTCTTT
CASSLGRQMNTEAFF